This TCR beta chain was profiled in a study of response to subunit inactivated influenza vaccine. Findings and limits, study-wide: The study's authors posited that every seasonal influenza vaccination enlists few new T cells.

V gave up 4 bases and J gave up 0 bases, with 20 bases separating them. This CDR3 comprises 17 residues. Germline assignment: CDR1 SGHRS and CDR2 YFSETQ. This clonotype turned up a few times. Its antigen is undetermined. TCRdb recomputed calls from the RT-PCR reads with MiXCR, one row per CDR3 protein. The sample lists fewer than 600,000 distinct CDR3 sequences; 6% to 9% were seen once. Sample: PBMCs from blood, taken around 25 months after vaccination. V is TRBV5-1 and J is TRBJ2-7; possible D gene TRBD1, 6 bases. The TCR comes from a man aged 50-75 years who received an inactivated influenza vaccine. CDR3 sequence: CASSLTVRGTSSYEQYF. In DNA form, the CDR3 reads TGCGCCAGCAGCCTAACCGTCAGGGGTACTAGCTCCTACGAGCAGTACTTC.